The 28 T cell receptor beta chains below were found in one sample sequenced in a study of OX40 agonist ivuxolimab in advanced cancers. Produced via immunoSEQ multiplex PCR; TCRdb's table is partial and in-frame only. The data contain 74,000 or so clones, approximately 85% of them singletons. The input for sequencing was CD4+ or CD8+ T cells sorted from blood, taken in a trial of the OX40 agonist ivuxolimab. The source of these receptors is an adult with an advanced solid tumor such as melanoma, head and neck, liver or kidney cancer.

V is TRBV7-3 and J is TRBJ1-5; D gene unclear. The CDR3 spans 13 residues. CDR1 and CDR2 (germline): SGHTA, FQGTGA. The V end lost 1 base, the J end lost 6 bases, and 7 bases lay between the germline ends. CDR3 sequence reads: CASSLKAGQPQHF. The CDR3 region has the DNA TGTGCCAGCAGCTTAAAGGCAGGTCAGCCCCAGCATTTT.

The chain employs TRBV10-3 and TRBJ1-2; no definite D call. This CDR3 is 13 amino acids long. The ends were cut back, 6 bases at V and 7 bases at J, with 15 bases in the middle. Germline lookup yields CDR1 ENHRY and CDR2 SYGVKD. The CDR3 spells CAIRDFKTSGYTF. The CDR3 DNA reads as TGTGCCATCAGGGATTTTAAGACCAGTGGCTACACCTTC.

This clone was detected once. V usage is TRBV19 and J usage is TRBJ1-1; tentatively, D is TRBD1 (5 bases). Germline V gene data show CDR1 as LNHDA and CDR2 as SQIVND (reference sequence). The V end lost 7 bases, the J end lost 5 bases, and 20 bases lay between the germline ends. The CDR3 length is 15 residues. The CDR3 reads CASTEMAGGGTEAFF. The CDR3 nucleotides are TGTGCCAGTACCGAAATGGCGGGGGGAGGAACTGAAGCTTTCTTT.

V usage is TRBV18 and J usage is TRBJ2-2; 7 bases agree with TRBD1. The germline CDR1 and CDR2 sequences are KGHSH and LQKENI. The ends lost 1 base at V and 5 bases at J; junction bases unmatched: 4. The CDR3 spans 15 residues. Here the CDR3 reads CASSPQGARTGELFF. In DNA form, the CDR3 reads TGTGCCAGCTCACCACAGGGGGCGAGGACCGGGGAGCTGTTTTTT.

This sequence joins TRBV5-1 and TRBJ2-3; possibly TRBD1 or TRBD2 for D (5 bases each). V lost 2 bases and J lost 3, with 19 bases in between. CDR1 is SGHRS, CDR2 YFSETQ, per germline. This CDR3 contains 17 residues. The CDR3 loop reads CASSFLPRGGRTDTQYF. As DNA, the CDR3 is TGCGCCAGCAGCTTTCTTCCACGGGGCGGCCGGACAGATACGCAGTATTTT.

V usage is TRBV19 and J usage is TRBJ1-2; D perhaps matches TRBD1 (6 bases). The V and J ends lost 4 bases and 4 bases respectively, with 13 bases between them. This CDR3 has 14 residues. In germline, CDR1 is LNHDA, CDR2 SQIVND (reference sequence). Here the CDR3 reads CASSTGDFIYGYTF. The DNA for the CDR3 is TGTGCCAGTAGTACAGGGGATTTCATCTATGGCTACACCTTC. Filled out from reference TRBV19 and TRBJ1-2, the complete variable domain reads DGGITQSPKYLFRKEGQNVTLSCEQNLNHDAMYWYRQDPGQGLRLIYYSQIVNDFQKGDIAEGYSVSREKKESFPLTVTSAQKNPTAFYLCASSTGDFIYGYTFGSGTRLTVV.

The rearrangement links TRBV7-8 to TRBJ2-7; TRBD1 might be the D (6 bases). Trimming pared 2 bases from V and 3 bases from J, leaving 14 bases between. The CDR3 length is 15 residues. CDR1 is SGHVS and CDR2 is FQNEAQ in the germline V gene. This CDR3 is CASSLSRQAFYEQYF. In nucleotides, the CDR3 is TGTGCCAGCAGCTTAAGCCGACAGGCTTTCTACGAGCAGTACTTC.

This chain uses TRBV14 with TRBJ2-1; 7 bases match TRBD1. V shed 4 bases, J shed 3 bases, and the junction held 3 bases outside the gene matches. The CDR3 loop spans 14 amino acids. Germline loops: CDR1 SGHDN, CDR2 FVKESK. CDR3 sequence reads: CASSPGTDYNEQFF. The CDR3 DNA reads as TGTGCCAGCAGCCCTGGGACAGACTACAATGAGCAGTTCTTC.

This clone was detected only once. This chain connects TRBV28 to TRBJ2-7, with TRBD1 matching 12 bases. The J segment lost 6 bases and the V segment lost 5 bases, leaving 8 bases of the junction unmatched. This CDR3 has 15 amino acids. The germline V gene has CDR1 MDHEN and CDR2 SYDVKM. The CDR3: CASSGDRGLAGEQYF. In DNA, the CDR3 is TGTGCCAGCAGTGGGGACAGGGGGCTAGCGGGCGAGCAGTACTTC. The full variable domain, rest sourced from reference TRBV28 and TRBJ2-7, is DVKVTQSSRYLVKRTGEKVFLECVQDMDHENMFWYRQDPGLGLRLIYFSYDVKMKEKGDIPEGYSVSREKKERFSLILESASTNQTSMYLCASSGDRGLAGEQYFGPGTRLTVT.

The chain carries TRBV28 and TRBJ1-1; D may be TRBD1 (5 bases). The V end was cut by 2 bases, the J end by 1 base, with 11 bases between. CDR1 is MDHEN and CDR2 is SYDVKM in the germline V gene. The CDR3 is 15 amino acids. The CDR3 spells CASSLRGRSNTEAFF. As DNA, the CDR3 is TGTGCCAGCAGTTTAAGGGGCAGATCGAACACTGAAGCTTTCTTT. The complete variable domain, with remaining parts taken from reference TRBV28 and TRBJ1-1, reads DVKVTQSSRYLVKRTGEKVFLECVQDMDHENMFWYRQDPGLGLRLIYFSYDVKMKEKGDIPEGYSVSREKKERFSLILESASTNQTSMYLCASSLRGRSNTEAFFGQGTRLTVV.

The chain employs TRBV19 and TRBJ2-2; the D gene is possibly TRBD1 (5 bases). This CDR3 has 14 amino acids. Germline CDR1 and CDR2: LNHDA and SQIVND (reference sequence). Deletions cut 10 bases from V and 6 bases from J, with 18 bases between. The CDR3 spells CATGSPLGPGELFF. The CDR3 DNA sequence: TGTGCCACAGGGTCACCCTTGGGTCCCGGGGAGCTGTTTTTT.

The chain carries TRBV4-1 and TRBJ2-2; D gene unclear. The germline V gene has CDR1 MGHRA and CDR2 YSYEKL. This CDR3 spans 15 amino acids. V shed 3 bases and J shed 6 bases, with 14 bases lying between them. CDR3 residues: CASSQPFGGAGELFF. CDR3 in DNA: TGCGCCAGCAGCCAGCCATTTGGTGGGGCCGGGGAGCTGTTTTTT.

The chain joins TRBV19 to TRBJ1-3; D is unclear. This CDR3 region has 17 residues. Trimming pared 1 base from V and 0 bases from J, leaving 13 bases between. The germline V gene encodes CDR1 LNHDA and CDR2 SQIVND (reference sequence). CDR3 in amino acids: CASSIVSSRVSGNTIYF. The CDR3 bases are TGTGCCAGTAGTATAGTGTCAAGCCGGGTCTCTGGAAACACCATATATTTT.

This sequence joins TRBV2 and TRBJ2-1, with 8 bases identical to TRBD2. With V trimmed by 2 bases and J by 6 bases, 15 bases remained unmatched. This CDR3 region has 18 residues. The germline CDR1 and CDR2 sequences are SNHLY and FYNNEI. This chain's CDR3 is CASSESSPGGLNSNEQFF. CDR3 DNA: TGTGCCAGCAGTGAAAGCTCGCCGGGAGGGTTGAATAGCAATGAGCAGTTCTTC.

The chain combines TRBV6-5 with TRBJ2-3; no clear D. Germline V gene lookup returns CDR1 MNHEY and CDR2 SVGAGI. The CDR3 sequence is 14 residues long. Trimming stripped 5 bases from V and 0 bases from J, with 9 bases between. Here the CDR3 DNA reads TGTGCCAGCAGTCCCGTCTCAAGCACAGATACGCAGTATTTT. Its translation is CASSPVSSTDTQYF.

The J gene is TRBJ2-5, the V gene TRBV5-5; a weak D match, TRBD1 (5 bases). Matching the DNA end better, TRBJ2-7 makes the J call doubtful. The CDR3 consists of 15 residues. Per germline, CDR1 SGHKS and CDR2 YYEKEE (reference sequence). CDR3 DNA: TGTGCCAGCAGCTTCGAGGTGCACAGGACCTACGAGCAGTACTTC. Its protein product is CASSFEVHRTYEQYF.

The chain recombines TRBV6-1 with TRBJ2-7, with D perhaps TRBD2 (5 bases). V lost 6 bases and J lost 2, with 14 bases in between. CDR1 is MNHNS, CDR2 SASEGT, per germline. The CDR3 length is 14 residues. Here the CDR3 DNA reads TGTGCCAGCAGGACTACAGTGCAAACCTACGAGCAGTACTTC. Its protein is CASRTTVQTYEQYF.

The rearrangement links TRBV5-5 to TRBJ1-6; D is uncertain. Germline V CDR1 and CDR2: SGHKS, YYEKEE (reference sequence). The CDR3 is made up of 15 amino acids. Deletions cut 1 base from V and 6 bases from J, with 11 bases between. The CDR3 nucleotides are TGTGCCAGCAGCTTGTCGCCCACTGCTAATTCACCCCTCCACTTT. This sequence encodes CASSLSPTANSPLHF.

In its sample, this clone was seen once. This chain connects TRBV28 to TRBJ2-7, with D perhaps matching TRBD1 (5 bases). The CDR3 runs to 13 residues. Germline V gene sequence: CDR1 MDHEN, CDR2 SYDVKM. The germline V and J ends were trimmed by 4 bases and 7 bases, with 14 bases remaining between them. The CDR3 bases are TGTGCCAGCAGTTCCACAGGAACAAAAGAGCAGTACTTC. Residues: CASSSTGTKEQYF.

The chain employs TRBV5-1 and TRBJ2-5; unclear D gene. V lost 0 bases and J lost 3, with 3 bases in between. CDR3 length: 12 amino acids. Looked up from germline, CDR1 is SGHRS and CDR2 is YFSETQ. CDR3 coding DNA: TGCGCCAGCAGCTTGGGGGAAGAGACCCAGTACTTC. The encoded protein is CASSLGEETQYF.

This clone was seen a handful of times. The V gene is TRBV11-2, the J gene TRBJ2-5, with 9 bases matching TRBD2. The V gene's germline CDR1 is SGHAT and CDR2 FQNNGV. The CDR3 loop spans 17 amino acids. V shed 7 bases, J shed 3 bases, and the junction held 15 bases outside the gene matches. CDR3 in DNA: TGTGCCAGCACCCTTCAGGGCGGGGGGGGCCCAAAAGAGACCCAGTACTTC. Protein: CASTLQGGGGPKETQYF.

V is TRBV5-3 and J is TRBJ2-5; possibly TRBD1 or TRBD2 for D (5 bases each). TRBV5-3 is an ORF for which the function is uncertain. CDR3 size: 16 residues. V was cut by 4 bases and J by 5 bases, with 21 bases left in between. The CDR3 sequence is CARSPKGRLKPETQYF. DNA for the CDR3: TGTGCCAGAAGCCCGAAGGGGAGATTGAAGCCGGAGACCCAGTACTTC.

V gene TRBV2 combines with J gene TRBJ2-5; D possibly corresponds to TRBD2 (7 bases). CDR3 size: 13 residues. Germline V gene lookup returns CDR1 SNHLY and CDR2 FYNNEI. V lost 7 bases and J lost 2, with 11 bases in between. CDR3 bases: TGTGCCAGCATGAAGGGGGGGCAAGAGACCCAGTACTTC. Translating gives CASMKGGQETQYF.

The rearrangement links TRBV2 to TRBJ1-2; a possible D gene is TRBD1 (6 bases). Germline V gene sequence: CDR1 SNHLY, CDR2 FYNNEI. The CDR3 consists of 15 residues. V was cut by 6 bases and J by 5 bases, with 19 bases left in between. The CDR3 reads CASSLGANLGYGYTF. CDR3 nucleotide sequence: TGTGCCAGCAGCCTGGGGGCCAACCTTGGTTATGGCTACACCTTC.

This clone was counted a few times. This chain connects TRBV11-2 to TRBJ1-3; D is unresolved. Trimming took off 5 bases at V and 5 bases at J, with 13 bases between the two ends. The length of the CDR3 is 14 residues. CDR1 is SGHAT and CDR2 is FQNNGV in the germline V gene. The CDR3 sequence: CASSLTSPRNTIYF. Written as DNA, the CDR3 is TGTGCCAGCAGCCTGACTTCTCCTAGAAACACCATATATTTT.

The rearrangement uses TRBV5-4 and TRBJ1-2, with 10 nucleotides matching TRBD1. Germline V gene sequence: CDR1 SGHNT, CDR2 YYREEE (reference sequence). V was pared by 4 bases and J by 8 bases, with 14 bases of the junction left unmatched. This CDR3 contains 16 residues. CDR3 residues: CASSTGTGAIPRGYTF. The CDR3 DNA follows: TGTGCCAGCAGCACCGGGACAGGGGCCATACCGAGGGGCTACACCTTC. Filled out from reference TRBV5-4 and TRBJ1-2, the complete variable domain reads ETGVTQSPTHLIKTRGQQVTLRCSSQSGHNTVSWYQQALGQGPQFIFQYYREEENGRGNFPPRFSGLQFPNYSSELNVNALELDDSALYLCASSTGTGAIPRGYTFGSGTRLTVV.

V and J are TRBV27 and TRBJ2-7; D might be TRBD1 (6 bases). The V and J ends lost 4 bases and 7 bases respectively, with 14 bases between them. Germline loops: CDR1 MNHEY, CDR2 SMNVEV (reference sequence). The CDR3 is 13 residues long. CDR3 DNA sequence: TGTGCCAGCAGTTCCCCTGGGGGCCGGGAGCAGTACTTC. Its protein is CASSSPGGREQYF.

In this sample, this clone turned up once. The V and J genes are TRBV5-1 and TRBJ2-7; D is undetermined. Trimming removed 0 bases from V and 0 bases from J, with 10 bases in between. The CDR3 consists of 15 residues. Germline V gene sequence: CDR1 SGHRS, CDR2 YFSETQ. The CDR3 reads CASSLVSVSSYEQYF. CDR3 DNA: TGCGCCAGCAGCTTGGTATCGGTCAGCTCCTACGAGCAGTACTTC.